This TCR beta chain comes out of a study of blood T cell repertoires in COVID-19. Study summary: Sample material is recorded as cDNA or gDNA derived from T cells, B-cell-depleted T cells, or PBMCs.

In the original analysis: Estimates of nucleated cell counts were drawn from the amplification of reference gene primers. Libraries were prepared by immunoSEQ multiplex PCR; TCRdb keeps only in-frame clonotypes and omits some of them. D and trimming were read from the DNA, whereas the V and J calls and clone size are those reported in that table. This sample has roughly 150,000 clones; over 70% occur once, and the top ten carry roughly 6%. The CDR3 consists of 18 residues. Germline CDR1 and CDR2: KGHSH and LQKENI. The junction had 11 bases not matched to a gene; V was cut back by 2 bases and J by 4 bases. The study drew participants aged 18 to 89 years from 24 US areas.

The clonotype comes from a woman in her thirties or forties with acute COVID-19. This chain uses TRBV18 with TRBJ2-6; the match to TRBD1 covers 7 bases. Specimen: PBMCs or T cells enriched from blood (not recorded which). CDR3 sequence: CASSPSLGQSGGANVLTF. CDR3 DNA: TGTGCCAGCTCACCATCCTTGGGACAGTCGGGAGGGGCCAACGTCCTGACTTTC.